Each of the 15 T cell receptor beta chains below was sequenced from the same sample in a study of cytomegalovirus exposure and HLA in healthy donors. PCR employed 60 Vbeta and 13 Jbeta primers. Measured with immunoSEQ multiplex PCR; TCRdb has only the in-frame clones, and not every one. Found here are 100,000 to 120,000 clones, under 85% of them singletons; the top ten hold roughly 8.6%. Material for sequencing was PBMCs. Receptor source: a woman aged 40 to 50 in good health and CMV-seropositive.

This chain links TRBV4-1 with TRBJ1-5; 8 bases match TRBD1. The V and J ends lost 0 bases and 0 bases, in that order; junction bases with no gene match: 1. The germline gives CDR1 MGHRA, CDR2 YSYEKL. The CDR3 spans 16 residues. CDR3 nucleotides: TGCGCCAGCAGCCAAGACAGGGGGCCTAGCAATCAGCCCCAGCATTTT. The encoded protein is CASSQDRGPSNQPQHF.

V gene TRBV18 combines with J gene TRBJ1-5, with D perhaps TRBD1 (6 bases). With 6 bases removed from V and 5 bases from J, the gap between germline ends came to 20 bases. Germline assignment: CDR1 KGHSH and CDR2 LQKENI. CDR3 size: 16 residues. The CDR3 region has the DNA TGTGCCAGCTCCCCGAGCGGGGGGCGAGGGGATCAGCCCCAGCATTTT. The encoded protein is CASSPSGGRGDQPQHF. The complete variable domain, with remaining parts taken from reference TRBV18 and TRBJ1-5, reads NAGVMQNPRHLVRRRGQEARLRCSPMKGHSHVYWYRQLPEEGLKFMVYLQKENIIDESGMPKERFSAEFPKEGPSILRIQQVVRGDSAAYFCASSPSGGRGDQPQHFGDGTRLSIL.

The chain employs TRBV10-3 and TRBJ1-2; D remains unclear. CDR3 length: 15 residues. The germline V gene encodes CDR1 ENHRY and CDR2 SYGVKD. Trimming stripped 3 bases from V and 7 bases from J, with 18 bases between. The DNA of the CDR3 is TGTGCCATCAGTGAACGAACCGGCGGGCCGGGTGGCTACACCTTC. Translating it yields CAISERTGGPGGYTF.

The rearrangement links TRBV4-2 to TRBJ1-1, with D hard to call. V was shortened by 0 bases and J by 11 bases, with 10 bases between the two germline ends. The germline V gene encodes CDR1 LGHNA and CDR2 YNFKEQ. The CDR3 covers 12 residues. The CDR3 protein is CASSQDSIPAFF. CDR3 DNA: TGTGCCAGCAGCCAAGATTCTATTCCGGCTTTCTTT.

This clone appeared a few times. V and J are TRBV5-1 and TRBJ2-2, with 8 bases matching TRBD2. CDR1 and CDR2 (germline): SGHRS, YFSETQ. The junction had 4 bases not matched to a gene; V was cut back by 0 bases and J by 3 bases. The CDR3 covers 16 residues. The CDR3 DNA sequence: TGCGCCAGCAGCTTGGCACTAGCGGATTACACCGGGGAGCTGTTTTTT. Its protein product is CASSLALADYTGELFF.

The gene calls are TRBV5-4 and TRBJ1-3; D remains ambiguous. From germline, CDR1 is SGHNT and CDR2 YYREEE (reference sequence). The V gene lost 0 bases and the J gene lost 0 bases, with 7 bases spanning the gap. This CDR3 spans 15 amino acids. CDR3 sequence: CASSLGASSGNTIYF. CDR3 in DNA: TGTGCCAGCAGCTTGGGGGCGAGCTCTGGAAACACCATATATTTT.

The DNA for the CDR3 is TGTGCCAGCAGTGCGATGACAGGGTCTGGAAACACCATATATTTT. Its protein is CASSAMTGSGNTIYF. The chain links TRBV27 to TRBJ1-3; 7 bases map to TRBD1. The V and J ends lost 5 bases and 1 base, in that order; junction bases with no gene match: 5. CDR3 size: 15 residues. CDR1 and CDR2 from the germline V gene are MNHEY and SMNVEV (reference sequence).

DNA of the CDR3: TGTGCCAGCAGTGAATACAGAACCATGAACACTGAAGCTTTCTTT. Encoded protein: CASSEYRTMNTEAFF. V gene TRBV6-1 combines with J gene TRBJ1-1; D is unclear. Germline CDR1 and CDR2: MNHNS and SASEGT. Trimming took off 2 bases at V and 0 bases at J, with 10 bases between the two ends. The CDR3 extends over 15 amino acids.

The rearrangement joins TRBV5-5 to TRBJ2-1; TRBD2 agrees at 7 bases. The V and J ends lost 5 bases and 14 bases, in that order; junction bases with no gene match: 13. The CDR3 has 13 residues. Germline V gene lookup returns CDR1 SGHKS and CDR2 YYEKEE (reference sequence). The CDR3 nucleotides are TGTGCCAGCAGGAGCTCCGGGGAGGGTCGTAAGTTCTTC. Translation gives CASRSSGEGRKFF.

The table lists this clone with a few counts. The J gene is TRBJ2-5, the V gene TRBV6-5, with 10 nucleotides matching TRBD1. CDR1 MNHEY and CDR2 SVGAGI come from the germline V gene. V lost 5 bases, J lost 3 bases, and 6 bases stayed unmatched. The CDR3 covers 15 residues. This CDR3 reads CASSPGQGLEETQYF. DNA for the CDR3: TGTGCCAGCAGTCCGGGACAGGGGTTGGAAGAGACCCAGTACTTC.

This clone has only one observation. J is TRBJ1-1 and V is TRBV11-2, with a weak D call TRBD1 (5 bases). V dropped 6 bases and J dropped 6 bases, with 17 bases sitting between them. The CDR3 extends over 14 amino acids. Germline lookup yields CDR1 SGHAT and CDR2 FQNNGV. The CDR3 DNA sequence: TGTGCCAGCAGTCCCGCCCGGGGGAAGGCTGAAGCTTTCTTT. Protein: CASSPARGKAEAFF.

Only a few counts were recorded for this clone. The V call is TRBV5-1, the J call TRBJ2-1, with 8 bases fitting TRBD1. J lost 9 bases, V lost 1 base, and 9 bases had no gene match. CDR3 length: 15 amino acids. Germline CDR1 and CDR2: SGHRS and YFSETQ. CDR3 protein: CASSLSGVGTGEQFF. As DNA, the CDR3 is TGCGCCAGCAGCTTGTCCGGGGTTGGGACAGGTGAGCAGTTCTTC.

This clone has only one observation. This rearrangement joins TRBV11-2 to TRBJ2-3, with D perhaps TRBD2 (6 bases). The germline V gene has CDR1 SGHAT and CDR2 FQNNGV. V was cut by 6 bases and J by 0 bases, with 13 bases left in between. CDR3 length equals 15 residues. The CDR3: CASRGIAASTDTQYF. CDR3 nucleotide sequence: TGTGCCAGCAGGGGGATAGCGGCTAGCACAGATACGCAGTATTTT.

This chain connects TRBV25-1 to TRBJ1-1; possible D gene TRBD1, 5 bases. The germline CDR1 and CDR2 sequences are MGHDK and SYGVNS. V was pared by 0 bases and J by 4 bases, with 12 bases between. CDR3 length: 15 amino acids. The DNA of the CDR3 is TGTGCCAGCAGTGAATACCCAACGGGGGGCACTGAAGCTTTCTTT. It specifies CASSEYPTGGTEAFF.

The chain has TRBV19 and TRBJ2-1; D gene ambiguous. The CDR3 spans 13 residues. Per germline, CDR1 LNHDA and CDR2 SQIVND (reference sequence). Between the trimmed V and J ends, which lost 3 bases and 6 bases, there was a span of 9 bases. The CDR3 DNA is TGTGCCAGTAGTATCAGTCTTTTCAATGAGCAGTTCTTC. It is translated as CASSISLFNEQFF.